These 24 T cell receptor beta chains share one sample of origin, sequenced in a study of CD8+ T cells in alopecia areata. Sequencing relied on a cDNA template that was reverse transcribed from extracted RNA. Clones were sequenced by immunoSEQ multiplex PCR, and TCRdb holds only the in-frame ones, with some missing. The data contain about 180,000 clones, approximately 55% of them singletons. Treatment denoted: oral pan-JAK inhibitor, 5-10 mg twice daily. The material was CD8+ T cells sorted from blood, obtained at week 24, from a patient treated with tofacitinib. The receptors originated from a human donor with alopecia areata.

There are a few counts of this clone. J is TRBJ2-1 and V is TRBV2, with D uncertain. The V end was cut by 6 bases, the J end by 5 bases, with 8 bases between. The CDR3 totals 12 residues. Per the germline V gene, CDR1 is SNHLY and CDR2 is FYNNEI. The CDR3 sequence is CASRADDNEQFF. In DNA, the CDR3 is TGTGCCAGCAGAGCTGACGACAATGAGCAGTTCTTC.

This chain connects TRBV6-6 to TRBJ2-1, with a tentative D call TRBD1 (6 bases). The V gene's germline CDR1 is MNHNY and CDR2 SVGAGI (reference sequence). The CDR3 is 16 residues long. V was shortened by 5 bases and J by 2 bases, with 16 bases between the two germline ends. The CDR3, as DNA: TGTGCCAGCAGTGCACCAGGGGAATATCCCTACAATGAGCAGTTCTTC. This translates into CASSAPGEYPYNEQFF.

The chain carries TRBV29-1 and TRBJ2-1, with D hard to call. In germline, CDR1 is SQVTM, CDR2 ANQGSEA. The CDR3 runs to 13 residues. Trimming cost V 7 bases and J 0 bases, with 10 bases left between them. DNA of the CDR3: TGCAGCGGGGGTCCAAGCTCCTACAATGAGCAGTTCTTC. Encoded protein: CSGGPSSYNEQFF.

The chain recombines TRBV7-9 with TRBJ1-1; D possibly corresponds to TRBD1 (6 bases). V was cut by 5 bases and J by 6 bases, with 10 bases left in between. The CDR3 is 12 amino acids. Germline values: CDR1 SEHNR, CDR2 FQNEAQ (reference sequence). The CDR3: CASSLTGPEAFF. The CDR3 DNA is TGTGCCAGCAGCCTTACAGGGCCTGAAGCTTTCTTT.

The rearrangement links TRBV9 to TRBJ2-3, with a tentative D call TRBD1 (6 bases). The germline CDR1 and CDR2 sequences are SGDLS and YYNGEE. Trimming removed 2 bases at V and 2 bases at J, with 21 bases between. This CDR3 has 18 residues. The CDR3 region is CASSVSALQGSPTDTQYF. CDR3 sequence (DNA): TGTGCCAGCAGCGTTAGCGCCCTTCAGGGGTCCCCCACAGATACGCAGTATTTT. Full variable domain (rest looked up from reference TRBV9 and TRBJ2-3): DSGVTQTPKHLITATGQRVTLRCSPRSGDLSVYWYQQSLDQGLQFLIQYYNGEERAKGNILERFSAQQFPDLHSELNLSSLELGDSALYFCASSVSALQGSPTDTQYFGPGTRLTVL.

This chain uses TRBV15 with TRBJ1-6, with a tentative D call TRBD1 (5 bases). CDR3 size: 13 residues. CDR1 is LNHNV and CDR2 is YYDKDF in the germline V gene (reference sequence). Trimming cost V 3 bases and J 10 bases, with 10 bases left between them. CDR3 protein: CATSSSGNSPLHF. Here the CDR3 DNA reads TGTGCCACCAGCAGTTCAGGGAACTCACCCCTCCACTTT.

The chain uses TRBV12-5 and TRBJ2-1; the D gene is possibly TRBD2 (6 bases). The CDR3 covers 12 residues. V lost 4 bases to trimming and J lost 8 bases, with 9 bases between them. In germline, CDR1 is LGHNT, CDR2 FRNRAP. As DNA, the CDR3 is TGTGCTAGTGGTTGGGGGGTGGATGAGCAGTTCTTC. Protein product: CASGWGVDEQFF.

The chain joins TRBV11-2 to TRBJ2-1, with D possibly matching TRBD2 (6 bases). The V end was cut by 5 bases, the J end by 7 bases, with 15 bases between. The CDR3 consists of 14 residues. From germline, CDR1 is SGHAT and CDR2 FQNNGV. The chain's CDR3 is CASSPGRGRNEQFF. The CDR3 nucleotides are TGTGCCAGCAGCCCCGGTCGGGGGAGGAATGAGCAGTTCTTC.

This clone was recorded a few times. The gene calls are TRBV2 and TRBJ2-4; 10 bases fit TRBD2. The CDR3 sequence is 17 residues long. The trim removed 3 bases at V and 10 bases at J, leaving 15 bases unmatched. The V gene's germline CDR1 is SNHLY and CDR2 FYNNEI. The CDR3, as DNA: TGTGCCAGCAGTGATGTCGCTAGCGGGGGACCAGAGCGAATTCAGTACTTC. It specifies CASSDVASGGPERIQYF.

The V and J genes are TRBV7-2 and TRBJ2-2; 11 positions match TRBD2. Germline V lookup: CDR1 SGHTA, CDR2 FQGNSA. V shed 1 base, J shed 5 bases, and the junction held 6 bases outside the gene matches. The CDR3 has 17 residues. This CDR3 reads CASSLVASGGYTGELFF. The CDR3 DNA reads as TGTGCCAGCAGCTTAGTGGCTAGCGGGGGGTATACCGGGGAGCTGTTTTTT.

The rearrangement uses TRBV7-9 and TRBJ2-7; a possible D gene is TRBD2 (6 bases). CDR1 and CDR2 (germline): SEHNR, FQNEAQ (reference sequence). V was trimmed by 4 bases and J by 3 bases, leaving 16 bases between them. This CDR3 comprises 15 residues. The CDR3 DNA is TGTGCCAGCAGCTGGCCCTCGGGACTTATCTACGAGCAGTACTTC. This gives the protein CASSWPSGLIYEQYF.

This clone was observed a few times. In DNA form, the CDR3 reads TGTGCCAGCAGTTACTCGAGCGGGGGGGGAGAGACCCAGTACTTC. Protein: CASSYSSGGGETQYF. The chain recombines TRBV6-5 with TRBJ2-5, with 10 bases matching TRBD2. This CDR3 comprises 15 residues. The germline gives CDR1 MNHEY, CDR2 SVGAGI. The V and J ends lost 0 bases and 4 bases, in that order; junction bases with no gene match: 2.

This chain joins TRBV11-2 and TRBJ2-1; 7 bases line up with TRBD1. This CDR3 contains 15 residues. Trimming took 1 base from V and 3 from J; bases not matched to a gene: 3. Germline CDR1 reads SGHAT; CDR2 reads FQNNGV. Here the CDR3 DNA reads TGTGCCAGCAGCTTAGGAAGGGACAGCTACAATGAGCAGTTCTTC. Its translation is CASSLGRDSYNEQFF.

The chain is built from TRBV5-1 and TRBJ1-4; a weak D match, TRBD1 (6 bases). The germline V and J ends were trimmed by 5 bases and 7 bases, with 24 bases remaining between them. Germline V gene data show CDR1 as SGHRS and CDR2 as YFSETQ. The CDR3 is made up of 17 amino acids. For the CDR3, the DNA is TGCGCCAGCAGTTCGCCTGACAGGTTGTCAGATCGTGAAAAACTGTTTTTT. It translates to CASSSPDRLSDREKLFF.

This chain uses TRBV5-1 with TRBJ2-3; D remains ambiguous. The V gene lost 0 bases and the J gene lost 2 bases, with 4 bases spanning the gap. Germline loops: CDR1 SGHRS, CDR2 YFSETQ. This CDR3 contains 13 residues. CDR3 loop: CASSLVHTDTQYF. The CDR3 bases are TGCGCCAGCAGCTTGGTCCACACAGATACGCAGTATTTT.

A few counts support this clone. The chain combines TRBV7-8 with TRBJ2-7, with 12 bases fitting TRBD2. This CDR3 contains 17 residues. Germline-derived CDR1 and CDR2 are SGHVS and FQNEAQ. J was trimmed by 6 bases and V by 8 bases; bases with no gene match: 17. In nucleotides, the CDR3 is TGTGCCAGCCGCGGGGCTAGCGGGGGGGCCGTTCATCCCGAGCAGTACTTC. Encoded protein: CASRGASGGAVHPEQYF.

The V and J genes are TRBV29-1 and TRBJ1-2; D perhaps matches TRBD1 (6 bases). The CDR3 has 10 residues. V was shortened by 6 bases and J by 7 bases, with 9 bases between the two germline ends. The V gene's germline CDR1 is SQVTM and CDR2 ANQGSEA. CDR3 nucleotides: TGCAGCGTCTCGGACAGTGGCTACACCTTC. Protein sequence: CSVSDSGYTF.

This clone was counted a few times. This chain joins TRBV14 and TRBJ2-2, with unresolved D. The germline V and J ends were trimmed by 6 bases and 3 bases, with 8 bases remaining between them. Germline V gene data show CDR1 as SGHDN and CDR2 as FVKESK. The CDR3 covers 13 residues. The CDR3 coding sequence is TGTGCCAGCAGTCTAAGGGACACCGGGGAGCTGTTTTTT. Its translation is CASSLRDTGELFF.

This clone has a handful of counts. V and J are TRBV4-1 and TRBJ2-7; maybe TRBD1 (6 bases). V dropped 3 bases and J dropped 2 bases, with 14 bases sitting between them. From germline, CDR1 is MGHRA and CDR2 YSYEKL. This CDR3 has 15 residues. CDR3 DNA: TGCGCCAGCAGCCACTTGACAGGAGAAGCCTACGAGCAGTACTTC. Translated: CASSHLTGEAYEQYF.

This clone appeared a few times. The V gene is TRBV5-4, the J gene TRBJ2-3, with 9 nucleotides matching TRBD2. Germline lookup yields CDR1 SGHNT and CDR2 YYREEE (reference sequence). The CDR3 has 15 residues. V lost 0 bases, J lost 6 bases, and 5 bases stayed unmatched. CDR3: CASSLAGGGVDTQYF. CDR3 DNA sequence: TGTGCCAGCAGCTTGGCCGGCGGGGGGGTGGATACGCAGTATTTT.

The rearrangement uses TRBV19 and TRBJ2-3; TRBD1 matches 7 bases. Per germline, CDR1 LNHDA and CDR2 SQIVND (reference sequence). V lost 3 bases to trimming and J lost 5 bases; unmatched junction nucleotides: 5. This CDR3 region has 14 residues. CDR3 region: CASSILTGQDTQYF. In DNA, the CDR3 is TGTGCCAGTAGTATCTTGACAGGGCAAGATACGCAGTATTTT.

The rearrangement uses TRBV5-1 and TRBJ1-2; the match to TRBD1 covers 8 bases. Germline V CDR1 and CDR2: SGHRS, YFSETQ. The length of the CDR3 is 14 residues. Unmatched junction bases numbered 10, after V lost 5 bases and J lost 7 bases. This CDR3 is CASSLDRGISGYTF. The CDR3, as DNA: TGCGCCAGCAGTTTAGACAGGGGAATTTCTGGCTACACCTTC.

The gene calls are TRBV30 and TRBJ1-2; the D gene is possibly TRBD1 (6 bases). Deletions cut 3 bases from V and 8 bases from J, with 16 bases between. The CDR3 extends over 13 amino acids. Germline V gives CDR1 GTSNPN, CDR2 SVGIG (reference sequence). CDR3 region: CAWRDDRRRGYTF. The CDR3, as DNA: TGTGCCTGGAGGGACGACAGGAGAAGAGGCTACACCTTC.

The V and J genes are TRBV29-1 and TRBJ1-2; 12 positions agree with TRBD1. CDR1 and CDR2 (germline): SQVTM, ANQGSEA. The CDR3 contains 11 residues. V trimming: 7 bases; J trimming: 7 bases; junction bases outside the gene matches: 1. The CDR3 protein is CSAGQGAGYTF. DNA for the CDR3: TGCAGCGCGGGACAGGGGGCTGGCTACACCTTC. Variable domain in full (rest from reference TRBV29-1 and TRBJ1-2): SAVISQKPSRDICQRGTSLTIQCQVDSQVTMMFWYRQQPGQSLTLIATANQGSEATYESGFVIDKFPISRPNLTFSTLTVSNMSPEDSSIYLCSAGQGAGYTFGSGTRLTVV.